The rows below give T cell receptor beta chains drawn from one sample of a study of T cell repertoires in cytomegalovirus infection. MiXCR, applied by TCRdb to the reads, yields one record per CDR3 protein. The sample lists about 700,000 distinct CDR3 sequences; roughly a third were seen once. Antigens of these TCRs are unknown. This specimen consisted of cultured PBMCs, obtained from culture after CMV antigen stimulation. Receptor source: a human donor in good health (CMV status not recorded). Some clones in this sample may be carry-over from other donors' samples. Both conserved end residues are part of each CDR3. D genes are given only for firm matches. Not every row has a clone size; where given, it reads once, few, many or a size class.

clone_size	d_call	v_call	j_call	cdr3_nt	cdr3_aa
few	-	TRBV2	TRBJ1-4	TGTGCCAGCAGGCAACCTACAGGTTCAGCTAATGAAAAACTGTTTTTT	CASRQPTGSANEKLFF
few	-	TRBV11-2	TRBJ2-1	TGTGCCAGCAGCCCACGGACGGCGAGGGACTACAATGAGCAGTTCTTC	CASSPRTARDYNEQFF
many	-	TRBV28	TRBJ1-3	TGTGCCAGCAGTTTTCGAAACTCTGGAAACACCATATATTTT	CASSFRNSGNTIYF
few	-	TRBV6-1	TRBJ1-1	TGTGCCAGCAACCGGGGACTGATGAACACTGAAGCTTTCTTT	CASNRGLMNTEAFF
-	TRBD1	TRBV12-3/TRBV12-4	TRBJ1-2	TGTGCCAGCAGCCCCCCCCCGGCAGGGGGCAGGGGCTACACCTTC	CASSPPPAGGRGYTF
-	-	TRBV10-3	TRBJ2-6	TGTGCCCTGGGCGACGGCACTGGGGCCAACGTCCTGACTTTC	CALGDGTGANVLTF
few	-	TRBV10-3	TRBJ2-2	TGTGCCATCAGTGAGTCCCTCGTACACCTCACCGGGGAGCTGTTTTTT	CAISESLVHLTGELFF
few	TRBD2	TRBV7-2	TRBJ2-1	TGTGCCAGCAGCTTAGAGGGACTAGCAGACCTAACGGTGGATGAGCAGTTCTTC	CASSLEGLADLTVDEQFF
-	-	TRBV10-2	TRBJ1-1	TGCGCCAGCAGTGAGTCGACGTGGGGGACTGAAGCTTTCTTT	CASSESTWGTEAFF
-	-	TRBV15	TRBJ2-5	TGTGCCACCAGCAGACCCGGGACACCTAACCAAGAGACCCAGTACTTC	CATSRPGTPNQETQYF